Sequencing of this T cell receptor (beta chain) was carried out in a study of blood T cell repertoires in COVID-19. Overall study context: COVID-19 samples, acute and convalescent, were from the United States, Italy and Spain.

Assay used: immunoSEQ multiplex PCR; TCRdb lists only in-frame clones, some missing. The sample has 250,000 to 300,000 clones, roughly nine tenths seen once; the top ten hold less than 4.5%. The ends were cut back, 4 bases at V and 0 bases at J, with 9 bases in the middle. The CDR3 is made up of 14 amino acids. The germline CDR1 and CDR2 sequences are SEHNR and FQNEAQ (reference sequence). This clone occurred once. V usage is TRBV7-9 and J usage is TRBJ2-5, with D maybe TRBD1 (6 bases). The origin of this receptor is a man younger than 35 with active or convalescent COVID-19. Material for sequencing was peripheral blood. The CDR3 loop is CASSYTGNQETQYF. The CDR3 DNA reads TGTGCCAGCAGCTATACAGGGAACCAAGAGACCCAGTACTTC.